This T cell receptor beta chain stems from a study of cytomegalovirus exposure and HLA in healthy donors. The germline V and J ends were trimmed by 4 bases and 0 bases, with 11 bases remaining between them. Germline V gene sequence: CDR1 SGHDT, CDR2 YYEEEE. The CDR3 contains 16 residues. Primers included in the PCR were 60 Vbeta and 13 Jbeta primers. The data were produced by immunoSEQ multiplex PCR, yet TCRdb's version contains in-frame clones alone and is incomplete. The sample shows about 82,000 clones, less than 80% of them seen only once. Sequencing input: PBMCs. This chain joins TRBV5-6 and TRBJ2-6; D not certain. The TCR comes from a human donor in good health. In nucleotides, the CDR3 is TGTGCCAGCAGCCTGGGTCCCTACTCTGGGGCCAACGTCCTGACTTTC. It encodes CASSLGPYSGANVLTF.